One sample yielded the 18 T cell receptor beta chains listed below, sequenced in a study of T cells in Graves' hyperthyroidism and ophthalmopathy. Template material for amplifying TCR beta CDR3 regions consisted of RNA transcripts. First-round RT-PCR of the TCR CDR3 relied on the HTBI primer set. One entry per CDR3 protein, called by TCRdb with MiXCR from the multiplex PCR reads. Among about 600,000 distinct CDR3 sequences, 14% were seen once, and the ten largest hold approximately 6.4%. The specimen sequenced was blood. The receptors derive from a woman younger than 30 with Graves' ophthalmopathy.

This clonotype was counted a few times. V and J are TRBV5-1 and TRBJ1-1; TRBD1 aligns across 8 bases. After removal of 4 bases from V and 5 bases from J, the junction contained 10 bases not matched to a gene. This CDR3 spans 15 amino acids. CDR1 and CDR2 from the germline V gene are SGHRS and YFSETQ. The CDR3 DNA follows: TGCGCCAGCAGCGGCTTACAGGGGGATGGAACTGAAGCTTTCTTT. It yields the protein CASSGLQGDGTEAFF.

At least ten counts were recorded for this clonotype. The V call is TRBV7-2, the J call TRBJ2-7, with 9 nucleotides matching TRBD2. The CDR3 contains 17 residues. Trimming took 4 bases from V and 2 from J; bases not matched to a gene: 12. Per germline, CDR1 SGHTA and CDR2 FQGNSA. The CDR3 here is CASSSAGREGRPYEQYF. The CDR3 DNA is TGTGCCAGCAGCTCCGCAGGGCGGGAGGGTCGGCCCTACGAGCAGTACTTC. The full variable domain, its missing parts supplied by reference TRBV7-2 and TRBJ2-7, is GAGVSQSPSNKVTEKGKDVELRCDPISGHTALYWYRQSLGQGLEFLIYFQGNSAPDKSGLPSDRFSAERTGGSVSTLTIQRTQQEDSAVYLCASSSAGREGRPYEQYFGPGTRLTVT.

In its sample, this clonotype was seen many times. The chain uses TRBV2 and TRBJ2-1; no clear D. Trimming pared 6 bases from V and 5 bases from J, leaving 11 bases between. CDR1 is SNHLY, CDR2 FYNNEI, per germline. The CDR3 contains 13 residues. The CDR3: CASRPYLDNEQFF. The CDR3 nucleotides read TGTGCCAGCAGGCCCTACTTGGACAATGAGCAGTTCTTC.

This clonotype was observed many times. V is TRBV7-2 and J is TRBJ2-6; D ambiguous. V was cut by 5 bases and J by 2 bases, with 10 bases left in between. Germline CDR1 is SGHTA and CDR2 is FQGNSA. This CDR3 is built from 15 residues. In DNA, the CDR3 is TGTGCCAGCAGCCCGTTTTCCCCTGGGGCCAACGTCCTGACTTTC. This encodes CASSPFSPGANVLTF.

The table lists this clonotype with many counts. The chain links TRBV12-3 or TRBV12-4 to TRBJ2-7, with 7 bases fitting TRBD2. The trim removed 6 bases at V and 5 bases at J, leaving 13 bases unmatched. The CDR3 sequence is 15 residues long. CDR3 region: CASSPWGGRQDEQYF. Here the CDR3 DNA reads TGTGCCAGCAGCCCTTGGGGGGGACGGCAGGACGAGCAGTACTTC.

The V call is TRBV29-1, the J call TRBJ2-2; 8 bases match TRBD1. Germline V gene sequence: CDR1 SQVTM, CDR2 ANQGSEA. This CDR3 is 13 amino acids long. J was trimmed by 4 bases and V by 5 bases; bases with no gene match: 3. CDR3 amino acids: CSVIRGLTGELFF. In DNA, the CDR3 is TGCAGCGTTATCAGGGGGCTCACCGGGGAGCTGTTTTTT.

J is TRBJ2-7 and V is TRBV6-1, with D perhaps TRBD2 (5 bases). Trimming removed 4 bases from V and 3 bases from J, with 13 bases in between. Germline V lookup: CDR1 MNHNS, CDR2 SASEGT. The CDR3 is 14 amino acids. The CDR3 reads CASSVPTTFYEQYF. The DNA of the CDR3 is TGTGCCAGCAGTGTCCCGACTACCTTCTACGAGCAGTACTTC.

J is TRBJ1-3 and V is TRBV9; D is undetermined. Germline-derived CDR1 and CDR2 are SGDLS and YYNGEE. This CDR3 has 17 amino acids. Trimming removed 0 bases at V and 2 bases at J, with 15 bases between. CDR3 loop: CASSVDPQAQAGNTIYF. CDR3 nucleotide sequence: TGTGCCAGCAGCGTAGACCCCCAGGCACAAGCTGGAAACACCATATATTTT.

This clonotype was observed a handful of times. The gene calls are TRBV19 and TRBJ1-1; 7 bases align to TRBD1. The length of the CDR3 is 14 residues. The germline V gene has CDR1 LNHDA and CDR2 SQIVND (reference sequence). V lost 6 bases and J lost 6; bases outside the gene matches: 10. CDR3 DNA: TGTGCCAGTAGACTTGTAGGAGGGGGCGCTGAAGCTTTCTTT. It yields the protein CASRLVGGGAEAFF.

The J gene is TRBJ1-2, the V gene TRBV19, with 7 bases lining up with TRBD1. The CDR3 has 15 residues. CDR1 LNHDA and CDR2 SQIVND come from the germline V gene (reference sequence). With V trimmed by 4 bases and J by 2 bases, 7 bases remained unmatched. The CDR3 DNA is TGTGCCAGTAGTAAAGGGACAGATTCGAACTATGGCTACACCTTC. This translates into CASSKGTDSNYGYTF.

This clonotype has only a few counts. V gene TRBV6-1 combines with J gene TRBJ2-7, with TRBD2 matching 9 bases. Losses at the gene ends were 5 bases for V and 0 bases for J; bases not matched to a gene: 8. The CDR3 loop spans 16 amino acids. Germline V lookup: CDR1 MNHNS, CDR2 SASEGT. CDR3 protein: CASSQGLAKHSYEQYF. Here the CDR3 DNA reads TGTGCCAGCAGTCAGGGACTAGCCAAACACTCCTACGAGCAGTACTTC.

Ten or more counts support this clonotype. The genes are TRBV2 and TRBJ1-3; D perhaps matches TRBD1 (5 bases). Trimming pared 0 bases from V and 3 bases from J, leaving 9 bases between. Germline-derived CDR1 and CDR2 are SNHLY and FYNNEI. The CDR3 is 15 amino acids. The CDR3 DNA follows: TGTGCCAGCAGTGAAGCGCGAGGGGATGGAAACACCATATATTTT. As protein: CASSEARGDGNTIYF. Combining the CDR3 with reference TRBV2 and TRBJ1-3 gives the whole variable domain EPEVTQTPSHQVTQMGQEVILRCVPISNHLYFYWYRQILGQKVEFLVSFYNNEISEKSEIFDDQFSVERPDGSNFTLKIRSTKLEDSAMYFCASSEARGDGNTIYFGEGSWLTVV.

This clonotype was seen repeatedly, ten times or more. The chain carries TRBV20-1 and TRBJ2-7; D is perhaps TRBD1 (6 bases). V lost 1 base to trimming and J lost 5 bases, with 15 bases between them. The CDR3 is 14 residues long. Germline V lookup: CDR1 DFQATT, CDR2 SNEGSKA (reference sequence). CDR3 bases: TGCAGTGCTAGAGTAGGGGGTAAAGCGAACGAGCAGTACTTC. Translating it yields CSARVGGKANEQYF.

This clonotype was recorded many times. The chain joins TRBV20-1 to TRBJ2-5; tentatively, D is TRBD2 (6 bases). With 3 bases removed from V and 1 base from J, the gap between germline ends came to 12 bases. The CDR3 contains 14 residues. The germline gives CDR1 DFQATT, CDR2 SNEGSKA (reference sequence). The CDR3 is CSASRASAQETQYF. CDR3 sequence (DNA): TGCAGTGCTAGTAGGGCTAGCGCCCAAGAGACCCAGTACTTC.

Of note for this clonotype: This may stem from a read error, because a much larger clone lies one nucleotide away. The DNA for the CDR3 is TGTGCCAGCAGCCGACAAACCCGGACTGATGGCAATGAGCGGTTCTTC. Protein product: CASSRQTRTDGNERFF. The chain employs TRBV14 and TRBJ2-1, with D possibly being TRBD2 (5 bases). CDR1 and CDR2 (germline): SGHDN, FVKESK. The CDR3 length is 16 residues.

There are many counts of this clonotype. As DNA, the CDR3 is TGTGCCAGCAGTACACAGAAGGGCATAAATTCACCCCTCCACTTT. Translating gives CASSTQKGINSPLHF. The rearrangement uses TRBV28 and TRBJ1-6; D not certain. There are 15 residues in the CDR3. The V gene's germline CDR1 is MDHEN and CDR2 SYDVKM. V was shortened by 5 bases and J by 7 bases, with 15 bases between the two germline ends.

This clonotype was observed at least ten times. The chain carries TRBV7-9 and TRBJ2-7; TRBD2 aligns across 10 bases. From germline, CDR1 is SEHNR and CDR2 FQNEAQ (reference sequence). CDR3 size: 16 residues. With V trimmed by 5 bases and J by 5 bases, 12 bases remained unmatched. The chain's CDR3 is CASSKSRASGGNEQYF. CDR3 coding DNA: TGTGCCAGCAGCAAAAGCAGGGCTAGCGGGGGAAACGAGCAGTACTTC. The whole variable domain, remainder taken from reference TRBV7-9 and TRBJ2-7, is DTGVSQNPRHKITKRGQNVTFRCDPISEHNRLYWYRQTLGQGPEFLTYFQNEAQLEKSRLLSDRFSAERPKGSFSTLEIQRTEQGDSAMYLCASSKSRASGGNEQYFGPGTRLTVT.

This clonotype was seen many times. In DNA, the CDR3 is TGTGCCAGCAGCCCGCCGGGACTCCCAGATACGCAGTATTTT. Protein sequence: CASSPPGLPDTQYF. The V call is TRBV3-1, the J call TRBJ2-3; D might be TRBD2 (6 bases). The CDR3 totals 14 residues. V dropped 4 bases and J dropped 4 bases, with 12 bases sitting between them. Germline V gene data show CDR1 as LGHDT and CDR2 as YNNKEL (reference sequence).